This T cell receptor (beta chain) was sequenced in a study of OX40 agonist ivuxolimab in advanced cancers. Points from the study as a whole: At 0.1 to 3.0 mg/kg, CD4+ and CD8+ blood T cells expanded clonally by week 6.

CDR1 MDHEN and CDR2 SYDVKM come from the germline V gene. The trim removed 6 bases at V and 2 bases at J, leaving 12 bases unmatched. The CDR3 sequence is 16 residues long. Libraries were prepared by immunoSEQ multiplex PCR; TCRdb keeps only in-frame clonotypes and omits some of them. The table has approximately 30,000 clones, roughly 84% seen once. Comment on this clone: Its specificity is unknown.

The chain is built from TRBV28 and TRBJ2-5, with 7 nucleotides matching TRBD2. This sequence was found in an adult with an advanced solid tumor such as melanoma, head and neck, liver or kidney cancer. The material was CD4+ or CD8+ T cells sorted from blood, obtained in a trial of the OX40 agonist ivuxolimab. CDR3 DNA: TGTGCCAGCAGGTTTTGGCGGGAGCAACCTCAAGAGACCCAGTACTTC. Its protein is CASRFWREQPQETQYF.